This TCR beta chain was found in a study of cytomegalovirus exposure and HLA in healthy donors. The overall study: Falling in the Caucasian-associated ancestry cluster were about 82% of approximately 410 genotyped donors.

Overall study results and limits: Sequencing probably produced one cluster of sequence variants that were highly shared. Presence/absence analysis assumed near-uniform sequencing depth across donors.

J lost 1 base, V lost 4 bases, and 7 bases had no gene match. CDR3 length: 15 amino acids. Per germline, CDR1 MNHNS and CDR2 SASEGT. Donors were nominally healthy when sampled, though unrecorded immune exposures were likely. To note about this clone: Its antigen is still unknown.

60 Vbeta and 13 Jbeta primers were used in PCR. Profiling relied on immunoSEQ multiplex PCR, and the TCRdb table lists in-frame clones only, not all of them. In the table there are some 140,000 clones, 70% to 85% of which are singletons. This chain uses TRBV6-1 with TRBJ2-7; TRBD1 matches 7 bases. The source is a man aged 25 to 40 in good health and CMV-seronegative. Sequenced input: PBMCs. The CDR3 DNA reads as TGTGCCAGCAGTGCCCGACAGGGCGGATCCTACGAGCAGTACTTC. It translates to CASSARQGGSYEQYF.